Each of the 5 T cell receptor beta chains below was sequenced from the same sample in a study of identifying expanded T cells in peripheral blood. Only in-frame clones appear in the TCRdb table, and some are missing; sequencing was by immunoSEQ multiplex PCR. The sample has tens of thousands of clones, about 80% seen once. The sample comprised blood. These receptors came from a person aged 18 to 70 in good health.

The V gene is TRBV6-5, the J gene TRBJ1-2; D gene unclear. The V gene's germline CDR1 is MNHEY and CDR2 SVGAGI. There are 13 residues in the CDR3. The V end lost 0 bases, the J end lost 5 bases, and 7 bases lay between the germline ends. CDR3 in DNA: TGTGCCAGCAGTTACTCCGAACGATATGGCTACACCTTC. Its protein is CASSYSERYGYTF.

This chain links TRBV11-3 with TRBJ2-1, with TRBD2 matching over 13 bases. V lost 5 bases, J lost 7 bases, and 8 bases stayed unmatched. The CDR3 length is 16 residues. Looked up from germline, CDR1 is SGHNT and CDR2 is YENEEA. The CDR3 is CASSPRGTSGKNEQFF. The CDR3 DNA is TGTGCCAGCAGCCCGAGAGGGACTAGCGGGAAAAATGAGCAGTTCTTC.

The chain has TRBV5-1 and TRBJ1-5, with TRBD1 matching over 10 bases. This CDR3 comprises 14 residues. Germline V gene data show CDR1 as SGHRS and CDR2 as YFSETQ. With V trimmed by 4 bases and J by 6 bases, 4 bases remained unmatched. The CDR3, as DNA: TGCGCCAGCAGCCAGGGGACAGGGGCTCAGCCCCAGCATTTT. Protein sequence: CASSQGTGAQPQHF.

This chain links TRBV4-3 with TRBJ2-6; 7 bases are shared with TRBD2. The V and J ends lost 3 bases and 0 bases, in that order; junction bases with no gene match: 5. There are 17 residues in the CDR3. CDR1 LGHNA and CDR2 YSLEER come from the germline V gene. The CDR3 coding sequence is TGCGCCAGCAGCCAGGGAGGGACGGACTCTGGGGCCAACGTCCTGACTTTC. Amino acids: CASSQGGTDSGANVLTF.

J is TRBJ1-3 and V is TRBV5-6; possibly TRBD1 for D (5 bases). The CDR3 loop spans 14 amino acids. The V end lost 4 bases, the J end lost 1 base, and 9 bases lay between the germline ends. Per germline, CDR1 SGHDT and CDR2 YYEEEE. The CDR3 here is CASSPTASGNTIYF. The CDR3 coding sequence is TGTGCCAGCAGCCCGACAGCTTCTGGAAACACCATATATTTT.